These 15 T cell receptor beta chains were sequenced from one sample in a study of control samples from healthy donors and cancer patients (dated by TCRdb to 2019 to 2021). Library prep was done by the immunoSEQ multiplex PCR assay. TCRdb holds this immuneACCESS table with in-frame rearrangements only. Some clones are missing; in checked studies, unresolved V genes explain under half, and the rest has no known cause. Within this sample are tens of thousands of clones, with about 86% of them counted one time only. The top ten clonotypes cover 2.8% of the sample. Sample: PBMCs. The receptors originated from a woman aged 50 to 65 with lung cancer.

This chain joins TRBV24-1 and TRBJ2-7; D may be TRBD1 (5 bases). This CDR3 spans 13 amino acids. Germline V gene sequence: CDR1 KGHDR, CDR2 SFDVKD. V lost 5 bases, J lost 9 bases, and 16 bases lay in between. CDR3 bases: TGTGCCACCAGTGCCACAGGTCTCCAGGGGCAGTACTTC. This encodes CATSATGLQGQYF.

The genes are TRBV24-1 and TRBJ1-1; TRBD1 is a possible D gene (6 bases). Deletions cut 8 bases from V and 1 base from J, with 10 bases between. Germline V CDR1 and CDR2: KGHDR, SFDVKD. This CDR3 spans 13 amino acids. The CDR3 sequence is CATTRGQNTEAFF. Here the CDR3 DNA reads TGTGCCACCACCCGGGGACAGAACACTGAAGCTTTCTTT.

V usage is TRBV30 and J usage is TRBJ1-1; D remains unclear. This CDR3 region has 12 residues. Trimming stripped 0 bases from V and 6 bases from J, with 8 bases between. From germline, CDR1 is GTSNPN and CDR2 SVGIG (reference sequence). The CDR3 loop is CAWSVLSPEAFF. The CDR3 DNA is TGTGCCTGGAGTGTACTATCCCCTGAAGCTTTCTTT.

The rearrangement links TRBV4-2 to TRBJ2-6, with D perhaps TRBD2 (7 bases). The CDR3 spans 18 residues. Germline CDR1 LGHNA, CDR2 YNFKEQ. V lost 0 bases, J lost 4 bases, and 16 bases lay in between. CDR3 in DNA: TGTGCCAGCAGCCAAGAGGGGAGGGGGGCTGGAGGGGCCAACGTCCTGACTTTC. This codes for CASSQEGRGAGGANVLTF.

About this clone: The junction departs from germline at one end; a sequencing error may be responsible. The chain employs TRBV28 and TRBJ1-1, with D perhaps TRBD1 (6 bases). The germline V gene encodes CDR1 MDHEN and CDR2 SYDVKM. The CDR3 consists of 14 residues. The CDR3 DNA is TGTGCCAGCAGTTTCACGACATGGGACACTCAAGCTTTCTTT. Translated: CASSFTTWDTQAFF.

The chain is built from TRBV7-9 and TRBJ1-2; 7 nucleotides match TRBD1. Trimming cost V 9 bases and J 3 bases; bases outside gene matches: 1. CDR1 and CDR2 from the germline V gene are SEHNR and FQNEAQ (reference sequence). The CDR3 covers 11 residues. This CDR3 reads CASGTDYGYTF. The CDR3 nucleotides are TGTGCCAGTGGGACAGACTATGGCTACACCTTC.

The chain uses TRBV2 and TRBJ2-2, with unresolved D. This CDR3 is built from 14 residues. CDR1 and CDR2 (germline): SNHLY, FYNNEI. V lost 4 bases, J lost 1 base, and 7 bases lay in between. CDR3 coding DNA: TGTGCCAGCAGTGTGGCGAGGAACACCGGGGAGCTGTTTTTT. It translates to CASSVARNTGELFF.

The rearrangement uses TRBV5-1 and TRBJ2-5, with 12 bases that match TRBD1. There are 15 residues in the CDR3. Looked up from germline, CDR1 is SGHRS and CDR2 is YFSETQ. The V gene end was trimmed by 3 bases and the J gene end by 5 bases; junction bases not matched to a gene: 5. CDR3 DNA sequence: TGCGCCAGCAGCTCGGGACAGGGGGCAGGGGAGACCCAGTACTTC. Protein sequence: CASSSGQGAGETQYF.

This rearrangement joins TRBV24-1 to TRBJ2-7; D is possibly TRBD2 (5 bases). The germline V gene has CDR1 KGHDR and CDR2 SFDVKD. V was shortened by 2 bases and J by 8 bases, with 15 bases between the two germline ends. The CDR3 has 14 amino acids. CDR3 in amino acids: CATSDSGSTMKQYF. The CDR3 DNA follows: TGTGCCACCAGTGATTCGGGATCTACGATGAAGCAGTACTTC.

V is TRBV11-2 and J is TRBJ2-3; no firm D call. The CDR3 runs to 12 residues. V lost 5 bases and J lost 3, with 6 bases in between. CDR1 and CDR2 (germline): SGHAT, FQNNGV. The CDR3 sequence is CASSPPTDTQYF. CDR3 nucleotide sequence: TGTGCCAGCAGCCCGCCGACAGATACGCAGTATTTT.

This clone occurred once. This chain joins TRBV7-8 and TRBJ1-1, with D maybe TRBD1 (5 bases). The V and J ends lost 6 bases and 7 bases respectively, with 9 bases between them. The CDR3 runs 11 residues. CDR1 and CDR2 (germline): SGHVS, FQNEAQ. The chain's CDR3 is CASRRGDEAFF. The CDR3 DNA reads as TGTGCCAGCAGGAGAGGGGATGAAGCTTTCTTT.

The sample holds a few counts of this clone. The chain combines TRBV5-5 with TRBJ1-1, with a weak D call TRBD1 (6 bases). CDR3 length equals 15 residues. CDR1 and CDR2 (germline): SGHKS, YYEKEE (reference sequence). V lost 4 bases, J lost 4 bases, and 17 bases lay in between. CDR3 coding DNA: TGTGCCAGCAGCCGGATGCAGGGGAGGATCACTGAAGCTTTCTTT. Translated, it gives CASSRMQGRITEAFF.

J is TRBJ2-5 and V is TRBV27, with 8 bases aligning to TRBD2. The CDR3 length is 15 residues. The J segment lost 5 bases and the V segment lost 4 bases, leaving 9 bases of the junction unmatched. The germline V gene encodes CDR1 MNHEY and CDR2 SMNVEV (reference sequence). CDR3: CASSSYVGGRETQYF. CDR3 nucleotides: TGTGCCAGCAGTTCCTACGTTGGCGGGAGGGAGACCCAGTACTTC.

In this sample, this clone turned up a few times. The chain uses TRBV4-2 and TRBJ2-1; D gene ambiguous. This CDR3 is built from 17 residues. Germline CDR1 LGHNA, CDR2 YNFKEQ. V dropped 0 bases and J dropped 10 bases, with 22 bases sitting between them. The DNA for the CDR3 is TGTGCCAGCAGCCAAGATGGTCATGTCCAGCAAGGGTCCGAGCAGTTCTTC. Amino acids: CASSQDGHVQQGSEQFF.

The J gene is TRBJ1-2, the V gene TRBV5-6; 8 bases agree with TRBD1. CDR3 size: 12 residues. Germline CDR1 reads SGHDT; CDR2 reads YYEEEE. V gave up 2 bases and J gave up 8 bases; unmatched junction bases: 2. The CDR3 DNA is TGTGCCAGCAGCTTTACAGGGGGAGGCTACACCTTC. As protein: CASSFTGGGYTF.